Many counts were recorded for the clone carrying this T cell receptor (beta chain). As yet, its antigen is unknown. This entry belongs to a study of regulatory T cells in long-lasting Graves disease. The overall study: For a period under 3 months, newly diagnosed Graves' patients had taken antithyroid drugs. Findings of the study overall: Newly diagnosed disease favored TRBV20-1 and TRBJ2-1 over persistent disease. Patients with persistent disease shared 2,741 public clonotypes, outpacing the roughly 1,000 shared by new patients.

The germline V gene has CDR1 SNHLY and CDR2 FYNNEI. The germline V and J ends were trimmed by 9 bases and 4 bases, with 24 bases remaining between them. CDR3 length equals 16 residues. Time point in this sample: newly diagnosed GD, antithyroid drugs for less than 3 months. PBMC RNA served as the TCR library source. With EDTA tubes as the receptacles, about 8.1 milliliters of peripheral blood were drawn. Building the TCR beta libraries relied on iRepertoire HTBI primers, and CDR3 regions underwent Arm-PCR. MiXCR was run by TCRdb on the multiplex PCR reads, yielding one entry per CDR3 protein. The data contain approximately 400,000 distinct CDR3 sequences, about 14% of them singletons.

The input for sequencing was peripheral blood mononuclear cells (PBMCs), taken at new diagnosis, from a patient treated with antithyroid drugs. The chain couples TRBV2 to TRBJ1-2, with no clear D. The source of this sequence is a female donor with Graves disease. The CDR3 reads CARADRQFARAYGYTF. The CDR3 region has the DNA TGTGCCAGGGCGGATCGTCAGTTTGCAAGGGCCTATGGCTACACCTTC.